This record looks at one T cell receptor (beta chain) sequence and its context. Its specificity is not known. The record originates from a study of OX40 agonist ivuxolimab in advanced cancers. The study, taken as a whole, reports: Among the lowest peripheral clonal expansion occurred in 0.1-3.0 mg/kg partial responders. In general, CD8+ T cells held more expanded clones than CD4+ did, on average. CD4+ and CD8+ T cells in blood underwent clonal expansion by week 6 at 0.1 to 3.0 mg/kg.

CDR1 and CDR2 from the germline V gene are SGHTA and FQGNSA. The CDR3 has 17 residues. Trimming cost V 3 bases and J 4 bases; bases outside gene matches: 9. TCRdb keeps only in-frame clones here, not all; method: immunoSEQ multiplex PCR. Of roughly 67,000 clones listed, roughly 88% are singletons. This sequence was found in an adult with an advanced solid tumor such as melanoma, head and neck, liver or kidney cancer. The chain recombines TRBV7-2 with TRBJ2-3; 11 nucleotides match TRBD2. The sample was CD4+ or CD8+ T cells sorted from blood, taken in a trial of the OX40 agonist ivuxolimab. CDR3 protein: CASSFSGRAAFADTQYF. The CDR3 nucleotides are TGTGCCAGCAGCTTTAGCGGGAGGGCGGCTTTTGCAGATACGCAGTATTTT.